This T cell receptor (beta chain) was captured in a study of multiple sclerosis patients with progressive multifocal leukoencephalopathy (dated by TCRdb to about 2019). Regarding the complete study: Peripheral T and B cells were examined in MS patients who went on to develop PML (4 under natalizumab, 1 after alemtuzumab) as well as in treated patients who did not. A couple of patients on natalizumab who later developed PML were tracked over time from before therapy, through 6 and 12 months, up to PML onset. The goal of the study was to detect any JC virus-specific or public T-cell expansions that arose at the time of PML onset. Broader findings and caveats from the paper: Less diverse TRB repertoires in most PML patients were suggested by lower normalized Shannon entropy, whereas values near 1 were observed in the natalizumab-treated controls. Because of the small, descriptive cohort, whether findings reflect JC virus infection or general immunocompromise remained unclear. When PML developed, no shared TRBV or TRBJ gene usage and no preferred TRBV-TRBJ pairings were found. TRB clones above 0.5% frequency appeared only in PML patients, but expanded clones at PML onset were already present before and during natalizumab therapy. Analysis was restricted to peripheral blood, although for natalizumab-associated PML, cerebrospinal fluid or brain lymphocytes might be more informative.

This sample's time point label indicates: time of PML onset. In the paper's terms, the treatment or condition label means: on natalizumab therapy at sampling. Diagnosis of PML relied on clinical and MRI findings, with confirmation coming from detection of JC virus DNA in cerebrospinal fluid. In the natalizumab-treated patients, PML was found to develop after between roughly 15 and 60 months of natalizumab therapy. Every listed patient had earlier received interferon beta, and every PML patient was female. T3 blood samples were collected at the time of PML onset. Ficoll-Hypaque density gradient centrifugation was used to isolate peripheral blood mononuclear cells. Between the V and J ends, shortened by 0 bases and 0 bases respectively, the junction contains 8 bases. The CDR3 numbers 15 residues from cysteine through phenylalanine. Of all the DNA, just the CDR3 is kept, 45 bases in frame from base 1. The germline V gene provides CDR1 SGDLS and CDR2 YYNGEE.

About this clone: No antigen is known for it. Base qualities are missing; no much larger clone stands one base away.

Using the immunoSEQ two-step multiplex PCR at survey-level depth, TRB CDR3 regions were amplified from genomic DNA. To estimate template counts and remove amplification bias, each PCR was spiked with synthetic inline TR CDR3 controls covering all V-J pairings. Reads went through processing to reduce amplification and sequencing bias, and quantification was done against synthetic TR CDR3 analogs. As for the original processing: Raw data were processed in ImmunoSEQ Analyzer, with out-of-frame sequences and CDR3s containing stop codons removed, and genes were named according to IMGT nomenclature. Normalized Shannon entropy, defined as 1 minus Pielou's evenness, served as the summary measure of repertoire diversity. TRB sequences were considered identical only when V gene, J gene and CDR3 were shared. Public PML clonotypes were CDR3s found in two or more PML-onset samples but not found earlier, in controls, or in public databases. Positional CDR3 amino acid composition was analyzed in Skylign with the observed count method. Sourced from immuneACCESS, this table was stored by TCRdb with only in-frame sequences that have V and J called. A share of the clones is absent; for the studies checked, an unresolved V gene accounts for under half, and the remainder has no known explanation. V, J and clone size are those of that table, while D and trimming were read from the DNA. The table for this sample lists 25,000 to 35,000 clones; more than 85% of them were counted only once. The top ten constitute 3% to 3.5% of the sample.

The sample consisted of PBMCs, taken from a patient treated with natalizumab. The receptor chain draws on TRBV9 and TRBJ2-3; the D gene assignment is ambiguous. The sequence came from a human donor with progressive multifocal leukoencephalopathy. The CDR3 here reads CASSVDGLSTDTQYF. The base sequence is TGTGCCAGCAGCGTAGACGGCCTTAGCACAGATACGCAGTATTTT.